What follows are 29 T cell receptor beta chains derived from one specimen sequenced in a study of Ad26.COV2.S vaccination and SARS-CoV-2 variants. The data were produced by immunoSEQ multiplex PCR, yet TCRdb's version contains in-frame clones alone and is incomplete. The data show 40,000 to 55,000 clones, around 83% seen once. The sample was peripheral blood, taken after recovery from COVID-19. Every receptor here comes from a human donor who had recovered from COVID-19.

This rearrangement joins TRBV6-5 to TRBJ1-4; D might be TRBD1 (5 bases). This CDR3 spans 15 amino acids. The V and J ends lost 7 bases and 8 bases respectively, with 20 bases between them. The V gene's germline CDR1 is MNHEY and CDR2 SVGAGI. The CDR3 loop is CASTRQGPGREKLFF. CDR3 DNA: TGTGCCAGCACCCGCCAGGGTCCCGGGCGAGAAAAACTGTTTTTT.

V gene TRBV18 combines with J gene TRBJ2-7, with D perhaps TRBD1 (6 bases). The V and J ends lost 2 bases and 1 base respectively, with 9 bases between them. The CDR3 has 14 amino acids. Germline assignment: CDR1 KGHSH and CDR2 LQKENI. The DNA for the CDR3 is TGTGCCAGCTCACCAGGGCAGGGGTCCTACGAGCAGTACTTC. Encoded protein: CASSPGQGSYEQYF.

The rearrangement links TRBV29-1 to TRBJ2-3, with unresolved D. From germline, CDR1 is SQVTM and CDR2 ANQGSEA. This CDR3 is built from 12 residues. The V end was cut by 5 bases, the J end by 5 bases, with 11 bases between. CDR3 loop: CSVRVGGDTQYF. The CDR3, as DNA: TGCAGCGTTCGTGTAGGTGGAGATACGCAGTATTTT.

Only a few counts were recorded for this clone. CDR3 in amino acids: CASSPPVTGASGYTF. CDR3 in DNA: TGTGCCAGCAGCCCCCCCGTAACAGGCGCTAGTGGCTACACCTTC. The chain employs TRBV14 and TRBJ1-2; D might be TRBD1 (5 bases). CDR3 length: 15 residues. Trimming pared 4 bases from V and 7 bases from J, leaving 19 bases between. CDR1 SGHDN and CDR2 FVKESK come from the germline V gene.

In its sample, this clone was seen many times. CDR3 DNA: TGTGCCATACGAGCCGTAACGCGCTCTGGAAACACCATATATTTT. It specifies CAIRAVTRSGNTIYF. The rearrangement joins TRBV10-3 to TRBJ1-3; D remains ambiguous. Trimming left V 9 bases short and J 0 bases short, with 15 bases between. Per germline, CDR1 ENHRY and CDR2 SYGVKD. The CDR3 runs to 15 residues.

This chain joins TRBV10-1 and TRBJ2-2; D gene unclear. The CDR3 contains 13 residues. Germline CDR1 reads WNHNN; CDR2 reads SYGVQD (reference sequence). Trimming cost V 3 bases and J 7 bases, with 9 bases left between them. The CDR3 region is CASSEITGGELFF. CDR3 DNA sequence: TGCGCCAGCAGTGAAATAACGGGCGGGGAGCTGTTTTTT.

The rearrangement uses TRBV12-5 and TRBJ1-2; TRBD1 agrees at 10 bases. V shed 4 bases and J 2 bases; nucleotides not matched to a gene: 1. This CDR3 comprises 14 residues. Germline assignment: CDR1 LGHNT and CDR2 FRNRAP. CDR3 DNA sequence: TGTGCTAGTGGTTCGGACAGGGGGAACTATGGCTACACCTTC. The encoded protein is CASGSDRGNYGYTF.

This chain's CDR3 is CASGQGITDTQYF. The CDR3 DNA reads TGTGCCAGCGGACAGGGGATCACAGATACGCAGTATTTT. This chain links TRBV2 with TRBJ2-3, with 9 bases aligning to TRBD1. The V and J ends lost 8 bases and 2 bases, in that order; junction bases with no gene match: 2. There are 13 residues in the CDR3. Germline V gene sequence: CDR1 SNHLY, CDR2 FYNNEI.

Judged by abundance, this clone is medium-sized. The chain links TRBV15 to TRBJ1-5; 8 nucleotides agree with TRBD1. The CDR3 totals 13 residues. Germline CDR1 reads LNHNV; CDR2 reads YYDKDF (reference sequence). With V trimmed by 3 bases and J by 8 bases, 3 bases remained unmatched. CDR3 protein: CATSRDRVEPQHF. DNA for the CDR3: TGTGCCACCAGCAGGGACAGGGTGGAGCCCCAGCATTTT. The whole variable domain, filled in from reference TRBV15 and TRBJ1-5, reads DAMVIQNPRYQVTQFGKPVTLSCSQTLNHNVMYWYQQKSSQAPKLLFHYYDKDFNNEADTPDNFQSRRPNTSFCFLDIRSPGLGDTAMYLCATSRDRVEPQHFGDGTRLSIL.

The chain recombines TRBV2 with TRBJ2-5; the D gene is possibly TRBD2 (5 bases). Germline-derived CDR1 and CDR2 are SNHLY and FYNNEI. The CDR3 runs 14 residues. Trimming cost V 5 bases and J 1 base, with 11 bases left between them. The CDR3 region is CASSPTSGQETQYF. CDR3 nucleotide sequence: TGTGCCAGCAGTCCGACGAGCGGCCAAGAGACCCAGTACTTC.

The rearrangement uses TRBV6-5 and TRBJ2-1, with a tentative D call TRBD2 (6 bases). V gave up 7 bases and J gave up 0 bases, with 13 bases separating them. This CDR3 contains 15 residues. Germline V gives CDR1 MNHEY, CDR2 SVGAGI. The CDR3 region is CASIPSVSSYNEQFF. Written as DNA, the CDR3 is TGTGCCAGCATCCCTAGCGTGAGCTCCTACAATGAGCAGTTCTTC.

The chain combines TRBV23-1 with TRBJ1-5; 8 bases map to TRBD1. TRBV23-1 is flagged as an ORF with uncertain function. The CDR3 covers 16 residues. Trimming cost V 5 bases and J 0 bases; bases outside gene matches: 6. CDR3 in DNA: TGCGCCAGCAGTTTGGGACAGGCCTTTAGCAATCAGCCCCAGCATTTT. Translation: CASSLGQAFSNQPQHF.

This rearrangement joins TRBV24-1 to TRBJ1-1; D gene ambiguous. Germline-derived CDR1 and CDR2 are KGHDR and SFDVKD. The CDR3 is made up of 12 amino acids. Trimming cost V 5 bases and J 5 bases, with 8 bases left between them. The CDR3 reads CATSGPQTEAFF. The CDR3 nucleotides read TGTGCCACCAGTGGGCCACAGACTGAAGCTTTCTTT.

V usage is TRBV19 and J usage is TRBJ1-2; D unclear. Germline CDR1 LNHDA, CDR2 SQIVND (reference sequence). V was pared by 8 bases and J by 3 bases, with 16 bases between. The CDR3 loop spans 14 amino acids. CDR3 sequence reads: CASLDGSGYYGYTF. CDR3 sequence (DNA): TGTGCCAGTCTTGACGGTTCGGGTTACTATGGCTACACCTTC.

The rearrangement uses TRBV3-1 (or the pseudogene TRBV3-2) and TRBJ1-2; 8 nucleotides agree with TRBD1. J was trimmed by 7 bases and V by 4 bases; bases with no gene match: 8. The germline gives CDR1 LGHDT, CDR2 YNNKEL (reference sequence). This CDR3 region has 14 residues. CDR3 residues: CASSPDITGGGYTF. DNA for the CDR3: TGTGCCAGCAGCCCAGATATTACAGGGGGTGGCTACACCTTC.

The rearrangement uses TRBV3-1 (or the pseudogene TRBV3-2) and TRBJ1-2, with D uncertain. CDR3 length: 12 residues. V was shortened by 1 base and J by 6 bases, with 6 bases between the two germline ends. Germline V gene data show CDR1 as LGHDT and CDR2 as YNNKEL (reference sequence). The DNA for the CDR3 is TGTGCCAGCAGCCAAGCGACGGATGGCTACACCTTC. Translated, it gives CASSQATDGYTF.

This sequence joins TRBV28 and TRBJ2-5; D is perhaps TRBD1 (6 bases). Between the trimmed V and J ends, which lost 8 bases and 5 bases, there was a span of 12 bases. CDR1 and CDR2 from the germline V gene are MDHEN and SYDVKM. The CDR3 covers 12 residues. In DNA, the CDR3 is TGTGCCAGCCTCCAGGGGCGGGAGACCCAGTACTTC. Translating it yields CASLQGRETQYF.

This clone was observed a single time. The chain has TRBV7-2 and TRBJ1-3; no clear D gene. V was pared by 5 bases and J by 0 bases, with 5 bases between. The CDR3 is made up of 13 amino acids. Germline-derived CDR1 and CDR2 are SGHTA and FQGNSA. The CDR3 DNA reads TGTGCCAGCAGCCCGTACTCTGGAAACACCATATATTTT. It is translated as CASSPYSGNTIYF.

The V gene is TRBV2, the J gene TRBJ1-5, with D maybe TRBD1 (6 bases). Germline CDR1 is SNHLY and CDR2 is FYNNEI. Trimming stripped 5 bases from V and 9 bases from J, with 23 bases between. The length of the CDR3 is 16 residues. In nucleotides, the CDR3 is TGTGCCAGCAGTCAGGGCGGGGCAGCAGAGGGGGGGCCCCAGCATTTT. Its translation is CASSQGGAAEGGPQHF.

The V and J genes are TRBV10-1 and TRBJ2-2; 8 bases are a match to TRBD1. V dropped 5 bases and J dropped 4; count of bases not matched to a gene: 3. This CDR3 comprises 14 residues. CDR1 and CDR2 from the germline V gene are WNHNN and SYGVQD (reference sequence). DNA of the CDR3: TGCGCCAGCAGTAAGACAGGGGCCACCGGGGAGCTGTTTTTT. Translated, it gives CASSKTGATGELFF.

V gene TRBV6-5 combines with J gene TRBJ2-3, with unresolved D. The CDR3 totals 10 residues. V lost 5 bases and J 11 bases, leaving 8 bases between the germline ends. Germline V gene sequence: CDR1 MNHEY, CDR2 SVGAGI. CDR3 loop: CASSQLRQYF. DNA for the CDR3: TGTGCCAGCAGTCAACTCCGGCAGTATTTT.

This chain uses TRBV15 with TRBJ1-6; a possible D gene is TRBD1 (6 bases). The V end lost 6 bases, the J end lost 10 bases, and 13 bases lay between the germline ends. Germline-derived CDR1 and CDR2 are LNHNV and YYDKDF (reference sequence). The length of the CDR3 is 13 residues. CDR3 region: CATSGTTGSPLHF. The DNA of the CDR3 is TGTGCCACCAGTGGGACAACGGGATCACCCCTCCACTTT.

The CDR3: CASKGESSGANVLTF. CDR3 in DNA: TGTGCCAGCAAGGGGGAGAGCTCTGGGGCCAACGTCCTGACTTTC. This chain joins TRBV6-6 and TRBJ2-6, with TRBD1 as a possible D gene (6 bases). Germline values: CDR1 MNHNY, CDR2 SVGAGI (reference sequence). V gave up 7 bases and J gave up 0 bases, with 10 bases separating them. The CDR3 length is 15 residues.

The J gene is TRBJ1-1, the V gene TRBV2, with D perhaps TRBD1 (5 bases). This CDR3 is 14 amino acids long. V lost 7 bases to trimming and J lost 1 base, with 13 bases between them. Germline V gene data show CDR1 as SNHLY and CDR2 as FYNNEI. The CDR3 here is CASTLWGENTEAFF. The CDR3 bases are TGTGCCAGCACTCTTTGGGGGGAGAACACTGAAGCTTTCTTT.

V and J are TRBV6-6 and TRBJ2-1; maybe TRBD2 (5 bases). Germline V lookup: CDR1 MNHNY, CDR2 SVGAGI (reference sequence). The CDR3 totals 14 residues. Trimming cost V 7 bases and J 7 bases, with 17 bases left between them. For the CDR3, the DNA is TGTGCCAGCAACTACCCGGCTAGCTCTAATGAGCAGTTCTTC. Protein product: CASNYPASSNEQFF.

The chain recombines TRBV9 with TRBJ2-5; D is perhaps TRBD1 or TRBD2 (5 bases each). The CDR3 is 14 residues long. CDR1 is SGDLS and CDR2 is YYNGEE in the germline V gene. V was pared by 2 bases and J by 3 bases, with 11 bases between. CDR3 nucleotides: TGTGCCAGCAGCGTGGGACGGATCGAAGAGACCCAGTACTTC. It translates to CASSVGRIEETQYF. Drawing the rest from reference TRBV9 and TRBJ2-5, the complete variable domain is DSGVTQTPKHLITATGQRVTLRCSPRSGDLSVYWYQQSLDQGLQFLIQYYNGEERAKGNILERFSAQQFPDLHSELNLSSLELGDSALYFCASSVGRIEETQYFGPGTRLLVL.

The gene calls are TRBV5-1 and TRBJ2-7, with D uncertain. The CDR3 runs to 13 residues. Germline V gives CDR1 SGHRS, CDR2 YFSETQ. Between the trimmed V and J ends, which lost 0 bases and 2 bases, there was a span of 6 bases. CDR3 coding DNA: TGCGCCAGCAGCTTGGCCGCGGCCTACGAGCAGTACTTC. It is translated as CASSLAAAYEQYF.

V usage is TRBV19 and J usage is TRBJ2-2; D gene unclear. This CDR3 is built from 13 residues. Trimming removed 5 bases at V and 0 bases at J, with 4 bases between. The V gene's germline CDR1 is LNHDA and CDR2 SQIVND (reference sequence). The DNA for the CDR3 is TGTGCCAGTAGTCTAACGAACACCGGGGAGCTGTTTTTT. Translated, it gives CASSLTNTGELFF.

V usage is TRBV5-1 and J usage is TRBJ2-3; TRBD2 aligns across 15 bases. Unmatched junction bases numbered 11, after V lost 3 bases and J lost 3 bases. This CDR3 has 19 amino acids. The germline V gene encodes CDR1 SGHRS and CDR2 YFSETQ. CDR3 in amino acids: CASSSRRTSGGARTDTQYF. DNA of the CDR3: TGCGCCAGCAGCTCCCGCCGGACTAGCGGGGGGGCCCGGACAGATACGCAGTATTTT.